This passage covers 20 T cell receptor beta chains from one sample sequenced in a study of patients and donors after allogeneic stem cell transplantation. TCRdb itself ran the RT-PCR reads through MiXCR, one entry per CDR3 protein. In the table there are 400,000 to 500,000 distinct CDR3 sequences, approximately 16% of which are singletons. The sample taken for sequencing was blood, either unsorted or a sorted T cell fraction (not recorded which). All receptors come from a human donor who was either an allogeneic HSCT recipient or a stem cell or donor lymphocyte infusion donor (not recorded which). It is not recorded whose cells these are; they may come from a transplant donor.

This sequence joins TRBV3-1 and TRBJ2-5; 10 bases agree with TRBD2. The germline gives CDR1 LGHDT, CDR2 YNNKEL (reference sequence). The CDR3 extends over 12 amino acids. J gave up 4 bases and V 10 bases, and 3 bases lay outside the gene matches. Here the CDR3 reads CATERGGETQYF. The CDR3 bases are TGTGCCACGGAGCGGGGGGGAGAGACCCAGTACTTC.

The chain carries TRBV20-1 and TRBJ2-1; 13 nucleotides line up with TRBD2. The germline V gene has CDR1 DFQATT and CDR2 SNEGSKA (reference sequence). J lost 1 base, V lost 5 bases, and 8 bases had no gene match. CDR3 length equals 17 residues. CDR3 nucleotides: TGCAGTGCTTCCGGGACTAGCGGGACTCTGTCCTACAATGAGCAGTTCTTC. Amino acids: CSASGTSGTLSYNEQFF.

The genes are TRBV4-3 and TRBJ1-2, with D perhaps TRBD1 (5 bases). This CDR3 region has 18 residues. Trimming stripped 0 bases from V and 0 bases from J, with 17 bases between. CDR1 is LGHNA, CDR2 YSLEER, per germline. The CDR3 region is CASSQDPTGPGANYGYTF. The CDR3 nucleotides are TGCGCCAGCAGCCAAGATCCCACAGGCCCGGGAGCTAACTATGGCTACACCTTC.

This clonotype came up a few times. The CDR3 nucleotides read TGTGCCAGCAGCTTGAGTAGGGCTAATGAAAAACTGTTTTTT. Translating it yields CASSLSRANEKLFF. The chain employs TRBV7-6 and TRBJ1-4; D is uncertain. V gave up 3 bases and J gave up 3 bases, with 8 bases separating them. The CDR3 is 14 amino acids. Germline V gives CDR1 SGHVS, CDR2 FNYEAQ.

The CDR3 sequence is CASLAANTGELFF. In DNA, the CDR3 is TGTGCCAGCTTGGCAGCAAACACCGGGGAGCTGTTTTTT. V usage is TRBV12-3 or TRBV12-4 and J usage is TRBJ2-2; unclear D gene. The V end lost 8 bases, the J end lost 2 bases, and 9 bases lay between the germline ends. This CDR3 has 13 residues.

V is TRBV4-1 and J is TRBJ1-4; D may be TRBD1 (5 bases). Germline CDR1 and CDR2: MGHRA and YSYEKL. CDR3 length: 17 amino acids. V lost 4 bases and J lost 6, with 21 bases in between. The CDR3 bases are TGCGCCAGCAGCCGAGCGGACGGGGCAGGGCTTCATGAAAAACTGTTTTTT. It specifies CASSRADGAGLHEKLFF.

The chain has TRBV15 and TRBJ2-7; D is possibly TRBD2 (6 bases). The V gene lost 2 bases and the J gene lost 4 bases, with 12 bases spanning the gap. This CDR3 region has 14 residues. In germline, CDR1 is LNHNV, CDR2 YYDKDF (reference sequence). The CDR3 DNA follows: TGTGCCACCAGCAGACCATTCGGGGGTTACGAGCAGTACTTC. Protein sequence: CATSRPFGGYEQYF.

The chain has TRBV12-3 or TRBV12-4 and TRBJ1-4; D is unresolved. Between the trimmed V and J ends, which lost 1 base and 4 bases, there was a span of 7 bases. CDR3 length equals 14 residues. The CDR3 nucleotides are TGTGCCAGCAGTTTAGGGACCTATAATGAAAAACTGTTTTTT. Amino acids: CASSLGTYNEKLFF.

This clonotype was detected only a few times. CDR3 loop: CATSETGGLDTQYF. CDR3 nucleotides: TGTGCCACCAGTGAAACAGGGGGCCTGGATACGCAGTATTTT. The chain employs TRBV24-1 and TRBJ2-3; 9 bases map to TRBD1. With V trimmed by 4 bases and J by 6 bases, 4 bases remained unmatched. The CDR3 covers 14 residues. Germline V gene lookup returns CDR1 KGHDR and CDR2 SFDVKD.

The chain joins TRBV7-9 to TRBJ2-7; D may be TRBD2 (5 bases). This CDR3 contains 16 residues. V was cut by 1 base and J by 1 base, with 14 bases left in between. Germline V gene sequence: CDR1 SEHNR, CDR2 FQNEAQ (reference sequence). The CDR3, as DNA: TGTGCCAGCAGCTTAGGAGGCGGGCAGTTGTCCTACGAGCAGTACTTC. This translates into CASSLGGGQLSYEQYF.

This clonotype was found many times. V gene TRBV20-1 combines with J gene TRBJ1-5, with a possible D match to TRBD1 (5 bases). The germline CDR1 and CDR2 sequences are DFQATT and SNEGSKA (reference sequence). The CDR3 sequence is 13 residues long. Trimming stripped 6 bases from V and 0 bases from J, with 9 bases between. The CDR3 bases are TGCAGTGCCAGGGAAGATAGCAATCAGCCCCAGCATTTT. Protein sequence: CSAREDSNQPQHF.

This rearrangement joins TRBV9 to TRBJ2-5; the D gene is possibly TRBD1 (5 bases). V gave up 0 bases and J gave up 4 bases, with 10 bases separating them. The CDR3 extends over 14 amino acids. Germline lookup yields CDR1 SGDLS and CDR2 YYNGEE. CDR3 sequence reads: CASSVAPQGETQYF. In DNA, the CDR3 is TGTGCCAGCAGCGTAGCTCCCCAGGGAGAGACCCAGTACTTC.

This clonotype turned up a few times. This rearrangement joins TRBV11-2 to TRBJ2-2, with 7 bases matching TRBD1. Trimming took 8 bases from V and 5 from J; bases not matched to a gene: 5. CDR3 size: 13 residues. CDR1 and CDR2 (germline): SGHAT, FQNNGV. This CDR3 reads CASPRGRTGELFF. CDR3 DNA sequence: TGTGCCAGCCCAAGGGGGCGGACCGGGGAGCTGTTTTTT.

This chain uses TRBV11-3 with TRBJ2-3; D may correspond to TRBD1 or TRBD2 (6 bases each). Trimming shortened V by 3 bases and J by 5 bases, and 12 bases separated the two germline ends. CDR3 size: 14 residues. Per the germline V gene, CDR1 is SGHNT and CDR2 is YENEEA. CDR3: CASSFRGAVDTQYF. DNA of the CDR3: TGTGCCAGCAGCTTTAGGGGGGCTGTAGATACGCAGTATTTT.

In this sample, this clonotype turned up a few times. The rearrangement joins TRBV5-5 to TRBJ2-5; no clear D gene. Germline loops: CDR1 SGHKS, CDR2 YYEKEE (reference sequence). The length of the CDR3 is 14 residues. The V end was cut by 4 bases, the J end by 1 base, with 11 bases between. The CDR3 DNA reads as TGTGCCAGCAGCCCCAAGGCAGGCCAAGAGACCCAGTACTTC. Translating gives CASSPKAGQETQYF.

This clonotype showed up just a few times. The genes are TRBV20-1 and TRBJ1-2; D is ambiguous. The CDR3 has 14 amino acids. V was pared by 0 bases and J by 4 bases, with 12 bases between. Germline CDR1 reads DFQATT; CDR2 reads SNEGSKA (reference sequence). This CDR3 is CSARDRGKRYGYTF. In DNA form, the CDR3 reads TGCAGTGCTAGAGATCGAGGCAAACGCTATGGCTACACCTTC.

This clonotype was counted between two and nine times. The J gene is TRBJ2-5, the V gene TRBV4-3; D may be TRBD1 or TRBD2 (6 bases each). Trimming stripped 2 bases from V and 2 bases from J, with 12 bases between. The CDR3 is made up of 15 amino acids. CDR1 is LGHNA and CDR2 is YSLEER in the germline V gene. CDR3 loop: CASSQTGGHQETQYF. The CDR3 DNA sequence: TGCGCCAGCAGCCAAACCGGGGGCCATCAAGAGACCCAGTACTTC.

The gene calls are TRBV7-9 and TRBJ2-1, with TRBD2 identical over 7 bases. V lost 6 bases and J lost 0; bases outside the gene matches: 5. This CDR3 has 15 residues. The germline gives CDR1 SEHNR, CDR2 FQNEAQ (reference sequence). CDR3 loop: CASRPGTTSYNEQFF. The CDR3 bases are TGTGCCAGCAGACCCGGGACTACCTCCTACAATGAGCAGTTCTTC.

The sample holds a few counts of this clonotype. The DNA of the CDR3 is TGTGCCAGCAGTGAAGGTCTTAATGAGCAGTTCTTC. Translation: CASSEGLNEQFF. The V gene is TRBV6-1, the J gene TRBJ2-1; no reliable D call. This CDR3 has 12 amino acids. With 1 base removed from V and 7 bases from J, the gap between germline ends came to 5 bases. Germline V gene lookup returns CDR1 MNHNS and CDR2 SASEGT.

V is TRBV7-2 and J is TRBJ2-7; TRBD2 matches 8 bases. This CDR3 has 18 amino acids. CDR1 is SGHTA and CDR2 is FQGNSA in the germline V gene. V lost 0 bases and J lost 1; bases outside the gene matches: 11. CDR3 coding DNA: TGTGCCAGCAGCTTAGCCCAGCGGGAGCCGGTCAAGTCCTACGAGCAGTACTTC. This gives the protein CASSLAQREPVKSYEQYF.